The source of this T cell receptor beta chain is a study of T-cell reconstitution after alpha-beta-depleted transplantation in children. This clonotype was seen many times. The target antigen is unknown. V lost 4 bases and J 3 bases, leaving 13 bases between the germline ends. This CDR3 spans 15 amino acids. Study-level findings and limits: Surviving recipient T cells and thymic progenitors accounted for the high day-60 TCRbeta diversity observed in some patients. T-cell counts and diversity were attributed mostly to newly produced T cells one year after transplant.

Unique molecular identifiers were used to barcode this TCRbeta library. One entry per CDR3 protein, called by TCRdb with MiXCR from the PCR reads. The sample comprises approximately 250,000 distinct CDR3 sequences, about 23% of which are singletons, and about 2.5% rests with the top ten. The material was PBMCs, obtained before TCRalphabeta/CD19-depleted stem cell transplant. V usage is TRBV12-3 or TRBV12-4 and J usage is TRBJ2-4, with TRBD2 as a possible D gene (6 bases). The source is a girl aged 2 to 9 with Fanconi anemia, due to receive a stem cell transplant. As DNA, the CDR3 is TGTGCCAGCAGTTCGAGGGTGGGAGGCAAAAACATTCAGTACTTC. Amino acids: CASSSRVGGKNIQYF.